Shown below are 5 T cell receptor beta chains from a single sample sequenced in a study of blood T cell repertoires in COVID-19. This table comes from immunoSEQ multiplex PCR, and its TCRdb copy is limited to in-frame clones, with some not included. The table records a few hundred thousand clones, roughly four fifths of them present only once. The sequenced sample consisted of PBMCs or T cells enriched from blood (not recorded which). These receptors were collected from a man aged 50 to 60 who had recovered from COVID-19.

The chain couples TRBV28 to TRBJ1-3; D uncertain. The CDR3 has 14 residues. CDR1 is MDHEN and CDR2 is SYDVKM in the germline V gene. Trimming stripped 4 bases from V and 3 bases from J, with 10 bases between. The CDR3 protein is CASSSAGVGNTIYF. The CDR3 bases are TGTGCCAGCAGTTCGGCGGGAGTTGGAAACACCATATATTTT.

This chain connects TRBV6-1 to TRBJ2-7, with D possibly being TRBD1 (6 bases). There are 15 residues in the CDR3. CDR1 is MNHNS and CDR2 is SASEGT in the germline V gene. V dropped 3 bases and J dropped 4 bases, with 16 bases sitting between them. The CDR3 reads CASSDSTGWRYEQYF. DNA for the CDR3: TGTGCCAGCAGTGATTCAACAGGGTGGCGATACGAGCAGTACTTC.

This chain joins TRBV3-1 (or the pseudogene TRBV3-2) and TRBJ1-6; TRBD1 matches at 11 bases. The germline V gene encodes CDR1 LGHDT and CDR2 YNNKEL (reference sequence). The length of the CDR3 is 15 residues. The V gene end was trimmed by 3 bases and the J gene end by 7 bases; junction bases not matched to a gene: 2. The DNA for the CDR3 is TGTGCCAGCAGCCAGGGACAGGGGGGAAATTCACCCCTCCACTTT. Its protein product is CASSQGQGGNSPLHF.

This sequence joins TRBV5-1 and TRBJ2-3; D is possibly TRBD2 (6 bases). The V and J ends lost 3 bases and 1 base respectively, with 9 bases between them. Germline loops: CDR1 SGHRS, CDR2 YFSETQ. CDR3 length: 14 amino acids. The CDR3 protein is CASSSGTGTDTQYF. Written as DNA, the CDR3 is TGCGCCAGCAGCTCCGGGACTGGCACAGATACGCAGTATTTT.

The V and J genes are TRBV10-3 and TRBJ1-4; TRBD1 agrees at 7 bases. The CDR3 runs to 13 residues. CDR1 and CDR2 from the germline V gene are ENHRY and SYGVKD. Trimming removed 6 bases from V and 7 bases from J; junction bases left unmatched: 5. The CDR3 loop reads CAIRKGAGEKLFF. CDR3 nucleotide sequence: TGTGCCATCAGAAAGGGGGCGGGTGAAAAACTGTTTTTT.